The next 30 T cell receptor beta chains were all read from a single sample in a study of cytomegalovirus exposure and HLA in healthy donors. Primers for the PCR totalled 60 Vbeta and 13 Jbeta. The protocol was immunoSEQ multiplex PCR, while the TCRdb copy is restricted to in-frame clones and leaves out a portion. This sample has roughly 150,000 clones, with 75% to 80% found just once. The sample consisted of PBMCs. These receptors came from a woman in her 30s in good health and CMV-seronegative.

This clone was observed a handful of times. For the CDR3, the DNA is TGCAGCGTTTTTACAGCCAACTATGGCTACACCTTC. It encodes CSVFTANYGYTF. The chain is built from TRBV29-1 and TRBJ1-2; D is ambiguous. CDR3 length: 12 amino acids. V shed 5 bases and J shed 2 bases, with 9 bases lying between them. Germline V gene data show CDR1 as SQVTM and CDR2 as ANQGSEA.

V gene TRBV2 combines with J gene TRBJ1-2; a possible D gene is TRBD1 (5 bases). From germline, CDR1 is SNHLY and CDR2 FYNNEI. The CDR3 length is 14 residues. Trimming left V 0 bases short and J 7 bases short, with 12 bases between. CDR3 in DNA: TGTGCCAGCAGTGAAGCGCGCGAGACAGTTGGCTACACCTTC. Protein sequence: CASSEARETVGYTF.

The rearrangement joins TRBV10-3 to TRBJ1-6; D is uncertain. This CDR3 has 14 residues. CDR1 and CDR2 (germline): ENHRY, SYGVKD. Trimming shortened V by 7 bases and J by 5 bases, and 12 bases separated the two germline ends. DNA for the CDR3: TGTGCCATCACCGCGGGGAGTGATAATTCACCCCTCCACTTT. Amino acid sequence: CAITAGSDNSPLHF.

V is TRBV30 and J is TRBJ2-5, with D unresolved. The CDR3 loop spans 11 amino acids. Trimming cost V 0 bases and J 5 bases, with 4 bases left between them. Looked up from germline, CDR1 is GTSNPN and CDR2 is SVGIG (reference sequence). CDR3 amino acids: CAWSVGETQYF. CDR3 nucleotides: TGTGCCTGGAGTGTCGGGGAGACCCAGTACTTC.

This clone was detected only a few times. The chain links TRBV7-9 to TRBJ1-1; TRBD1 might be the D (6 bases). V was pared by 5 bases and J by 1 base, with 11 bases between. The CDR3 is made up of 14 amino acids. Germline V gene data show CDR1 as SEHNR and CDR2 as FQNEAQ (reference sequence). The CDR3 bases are TGTGCCAGCAGCCCCCAGGGGAAGAACACTGAAGCTTTCTTT. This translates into CASSPQGKNTEAFF.

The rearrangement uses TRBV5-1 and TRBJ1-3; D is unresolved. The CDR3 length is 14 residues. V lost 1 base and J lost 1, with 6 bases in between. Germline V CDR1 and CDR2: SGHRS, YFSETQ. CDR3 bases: TGCGCCAGCAGCTTGACAGCTTCTGGAAACACCATATATTTT. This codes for CASSLTASGNTIYF. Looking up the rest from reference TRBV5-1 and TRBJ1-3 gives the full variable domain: KAGVTQTPRYLIKTRGQQVTLSCSPISGHRSVSWYQQTPGQGLQFLFEYFSETQRNKGNFPGRFSGRQFSNSRSEMNVSTLELGDSALYLCASSLTASGNTIYFGEGSWLTVV.

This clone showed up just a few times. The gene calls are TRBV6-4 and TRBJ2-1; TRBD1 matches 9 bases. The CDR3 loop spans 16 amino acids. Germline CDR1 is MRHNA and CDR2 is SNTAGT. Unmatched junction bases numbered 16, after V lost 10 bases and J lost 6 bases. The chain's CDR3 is CATSGQGGGSGNEQFF. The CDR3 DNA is TGTGCCACCTCGGGACAGGGAGGGGGATCCGGCAATGAGCAGTTCTTC.

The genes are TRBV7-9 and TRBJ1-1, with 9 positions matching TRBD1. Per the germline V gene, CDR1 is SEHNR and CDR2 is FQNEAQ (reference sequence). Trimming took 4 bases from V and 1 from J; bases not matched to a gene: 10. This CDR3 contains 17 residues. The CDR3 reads CASSSHGTGLWNTEAFF. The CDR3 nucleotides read TGTGCCAGCAGCTCGCACGGGACAGGGCTTTGGAACACTGAAGCTTTCTTT.

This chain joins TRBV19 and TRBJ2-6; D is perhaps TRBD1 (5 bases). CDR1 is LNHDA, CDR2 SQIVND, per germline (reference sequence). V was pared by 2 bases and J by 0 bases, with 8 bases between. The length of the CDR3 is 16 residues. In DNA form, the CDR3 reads TGTGCCAGTAGTATAAATGGGGCCTCTGGGGCCAACGTCCTGACTTTC. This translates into CASSINGASGANVLTF.

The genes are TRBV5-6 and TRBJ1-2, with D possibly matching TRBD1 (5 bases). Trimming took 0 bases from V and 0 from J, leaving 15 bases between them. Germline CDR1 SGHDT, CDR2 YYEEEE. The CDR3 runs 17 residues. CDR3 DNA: TGTGCCAGCAGCTTGGGGGGGAGGCCGTTTGCTAACTATGGCTACACCTTC. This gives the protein CASSLGGRPFANYGYTF. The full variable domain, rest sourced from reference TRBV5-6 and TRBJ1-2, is DAGVTQSPTHLIKTRGQQVTLRCSPKSGHDTVSWYQQALGQGPQFIFQYYEEEERQRGNFPDRFSGHQFPNYSSELNVNALLLGDSALYLCASSLGGRPFANYGYTFGSGTRLTVV.

CDR3 sequence: CASGLVGQGAGGETQYF. As DNA, the CDR3 is TGTGCTAGTGGTTTGGTGGGACAGGGAGCGGGGGGAGAGACCCAGTACTTC. The V call is TRBV12-5, the J call TRBJ2-5; the D gene could be TRBD1 or TRBD2 (9 bases each). The CDR3 covers 17 residues. CDR1 is LGHNT, CDR2 FRNRAP, per germline. Between the trimmed V and J ends, which lost 0 bases and 4 bases, there was a span of 18 bases. Using reference TRBV12-5 and TRBJ2-5 for the parts outside the CDR3, the full variable domain is DARVTQTPRHKVTEMGQEVTMRCQPILGHNTVFWYRQTMMQGLELLAYFRNRAPLDDSGMPKDRFSAEMPDATLATLKIQPSEPRDSAVYFCASGLVGQGAGGETQYFGPGTRLLVL.

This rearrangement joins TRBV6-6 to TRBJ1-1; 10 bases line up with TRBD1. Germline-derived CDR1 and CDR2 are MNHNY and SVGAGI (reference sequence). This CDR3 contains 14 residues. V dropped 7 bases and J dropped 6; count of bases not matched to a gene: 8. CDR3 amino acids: CASTYRDRGSEAFF. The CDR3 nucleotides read TGTGCCAGCACCTACCGGGACAGGGGTTCTGAAGCTTTCTTT.

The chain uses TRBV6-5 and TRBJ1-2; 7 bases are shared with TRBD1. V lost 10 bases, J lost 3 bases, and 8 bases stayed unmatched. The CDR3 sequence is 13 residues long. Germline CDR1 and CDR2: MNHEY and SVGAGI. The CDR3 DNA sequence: TGTGCCACTTCGGACAGGAATTACTATGGCTACACCTTC. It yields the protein CATSDRNYYGYTF.

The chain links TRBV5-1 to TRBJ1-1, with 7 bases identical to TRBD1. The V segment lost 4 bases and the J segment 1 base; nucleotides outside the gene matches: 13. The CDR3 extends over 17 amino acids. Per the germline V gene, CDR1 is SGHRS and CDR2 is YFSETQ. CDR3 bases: TGCGCCAGCAGCCCCATAAAAGGACAGGAGCCGAACACTGAAGCTTTCTTT. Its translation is CASSPIKGQEPNTEAFF.

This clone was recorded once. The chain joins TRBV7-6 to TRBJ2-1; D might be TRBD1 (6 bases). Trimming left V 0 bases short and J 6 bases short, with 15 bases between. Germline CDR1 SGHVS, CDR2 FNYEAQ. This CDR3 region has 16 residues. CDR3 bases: TGTGCCAGCAGCTTAGCCGGCCAGGGGACCCCCAATGAGCAGTTCTTC. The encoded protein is CASSLAGQGTPNEQFF. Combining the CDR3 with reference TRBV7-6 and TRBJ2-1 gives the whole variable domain GAGVSQSPRYKVTKRGQDVALRCDPISGHVSLYWYRQALGQGPEFLTYFNYEAQQDKSGLPNDRFSAERPEGSISTLTIQRTEQRDSAMYRCASSLAGQGTPNEQFFGPGTRLTVL.

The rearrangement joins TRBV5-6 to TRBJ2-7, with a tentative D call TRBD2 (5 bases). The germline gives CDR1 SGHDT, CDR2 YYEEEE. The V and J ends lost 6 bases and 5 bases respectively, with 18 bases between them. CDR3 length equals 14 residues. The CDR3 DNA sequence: TGTGCCAGCACCGAGGGCGCATTTTCTCACGAGCAGTACTTC. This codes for CASTEGAFSHEQYF.

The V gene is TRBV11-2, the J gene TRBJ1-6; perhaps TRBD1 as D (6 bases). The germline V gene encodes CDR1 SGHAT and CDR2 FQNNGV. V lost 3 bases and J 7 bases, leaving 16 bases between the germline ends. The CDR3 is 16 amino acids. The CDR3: CASSLAGGFRNSPLHF. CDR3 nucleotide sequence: TGTGCCAGCAGCTTGGCGGGGGGCTTTCGGAATTCACCCCTCCACTTT.

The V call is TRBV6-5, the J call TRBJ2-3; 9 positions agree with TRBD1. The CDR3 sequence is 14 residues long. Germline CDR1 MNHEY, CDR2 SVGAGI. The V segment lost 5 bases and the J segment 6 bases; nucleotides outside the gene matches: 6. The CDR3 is CASSPGQGWDTQYF. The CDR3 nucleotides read TGTGCCAGCAGTCCGGGACAGGGTTGGGATACGCAGTATTTT.

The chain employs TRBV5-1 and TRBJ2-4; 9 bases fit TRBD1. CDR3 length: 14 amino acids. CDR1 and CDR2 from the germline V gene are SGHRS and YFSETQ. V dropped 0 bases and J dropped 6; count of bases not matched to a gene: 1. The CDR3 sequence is CASSLGTGVNIQYF. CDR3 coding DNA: TGCGCCAGCAGCTTGGGGACAGGGGTAAACATTCAGTACTTC. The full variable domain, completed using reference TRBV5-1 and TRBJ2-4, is KAGVTQTPRYLIKTRGQQVTLSCSPISGHRSVSWYQQTPGQGLQFLFEYFSETQRNKGNFPGRFSGRQFSNSRSEMNVSTLELGDSALYLCASSLGTGVNIQYFGAGTRLSVL.

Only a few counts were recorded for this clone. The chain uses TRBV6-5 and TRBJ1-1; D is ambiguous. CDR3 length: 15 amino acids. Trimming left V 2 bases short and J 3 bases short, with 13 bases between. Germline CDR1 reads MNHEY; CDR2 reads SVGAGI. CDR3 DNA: TGTGCCAGCAGTTACGAGGGCATGTCGCACACTGAAGCTTTCTTT. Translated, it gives CASSYEGMSHTEAFF.

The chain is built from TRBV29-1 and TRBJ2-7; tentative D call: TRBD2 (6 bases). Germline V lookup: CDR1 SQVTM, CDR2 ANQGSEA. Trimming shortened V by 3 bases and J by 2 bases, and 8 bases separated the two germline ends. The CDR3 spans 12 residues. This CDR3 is CSVDGGAYEQYF. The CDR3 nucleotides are TGCAGCGTTGACGGAGGGGCCTACGAGCAGTACTTC.

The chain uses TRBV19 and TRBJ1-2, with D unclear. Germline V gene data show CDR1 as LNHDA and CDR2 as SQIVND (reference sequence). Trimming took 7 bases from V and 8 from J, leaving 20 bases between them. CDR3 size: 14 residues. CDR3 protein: CASTPLLEAGGYTF. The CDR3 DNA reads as TGTGCCAGTACTCCACTTCTCGAGGCGGGGGGCTACACCTTC.

CDR3 region: CASSLLRESGYTF. The CDR3 region has the DNA TGTGCCAGCAGCTTACTAAGGGAGTCTGGCTACACCTTC. The V and J genes are TRBV7-8 and TRBJ1-2; D ambiguous. The CDR3 is 13 residues long. Deletions cut 2 bases from V and 7 bases from J, with 11 bases between. Germline CDR1 SGHVS, CDR2 FQNEAQ.

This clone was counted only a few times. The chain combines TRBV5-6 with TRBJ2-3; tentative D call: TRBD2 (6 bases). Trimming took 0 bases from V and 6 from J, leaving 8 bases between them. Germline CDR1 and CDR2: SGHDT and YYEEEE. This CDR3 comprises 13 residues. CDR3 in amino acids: CASSLGGVDTQYF. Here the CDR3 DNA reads TGTGCCAGCAGCTTGGGCGGGGTTGATACGCAGTATTTT.

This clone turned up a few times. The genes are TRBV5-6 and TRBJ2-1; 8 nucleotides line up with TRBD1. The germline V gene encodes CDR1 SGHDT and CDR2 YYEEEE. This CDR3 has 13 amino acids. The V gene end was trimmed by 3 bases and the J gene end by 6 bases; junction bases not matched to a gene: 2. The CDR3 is CASSWDRSNEQFF. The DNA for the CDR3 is TGTGCCAGCAGCTGGGACAGGTCCAATGAGCAGTTCTTC.

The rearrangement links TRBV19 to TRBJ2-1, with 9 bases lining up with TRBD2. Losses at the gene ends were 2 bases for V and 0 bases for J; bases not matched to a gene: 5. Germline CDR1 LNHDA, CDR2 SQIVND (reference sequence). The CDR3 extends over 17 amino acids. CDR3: CASSIRAGGSSYNEQFF. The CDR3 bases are TGTGCCAGTAGTATAAGGGCGGGGGGGAGCTCCTACAATGAGCAGTTCTTC.

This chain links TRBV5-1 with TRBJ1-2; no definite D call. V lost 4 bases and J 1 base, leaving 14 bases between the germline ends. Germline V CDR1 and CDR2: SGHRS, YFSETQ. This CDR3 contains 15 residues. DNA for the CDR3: TGCGCCAGCAGCCCGGACCCGGGGTATAACTATGGCTACACCTTC. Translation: CASSPDPGYNYGYTF.

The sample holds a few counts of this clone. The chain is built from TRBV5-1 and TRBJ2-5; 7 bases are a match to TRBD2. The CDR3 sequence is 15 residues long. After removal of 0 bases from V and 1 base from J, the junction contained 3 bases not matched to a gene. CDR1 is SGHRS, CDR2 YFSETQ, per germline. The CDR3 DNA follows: TGCGCCAGCAGCTTGGGGGGACTACCCCAAGAGACCCAGTACTTC. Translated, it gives CASSLGGLPQETQYF. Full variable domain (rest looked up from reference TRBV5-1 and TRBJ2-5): KAGVTQTPRYLIKTRGQQVTLSCSPISGHRSVSWYQQTPGQGLQFLFEYFSETQRNKGNFPGRFSGRQFSNSRSEMNVSTLELGDSALYLCASSLGGLPQETQYFGPGTRLLVL.

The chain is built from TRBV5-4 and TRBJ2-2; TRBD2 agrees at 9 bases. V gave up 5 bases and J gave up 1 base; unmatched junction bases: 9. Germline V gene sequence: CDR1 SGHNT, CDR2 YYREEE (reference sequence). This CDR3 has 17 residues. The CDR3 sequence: CASRPGLARGNTGELFF. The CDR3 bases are TGTGCCAGCAGACCCGGACTAGCGAGAGGGAACACCGGGGAGCTGTTTTTT.

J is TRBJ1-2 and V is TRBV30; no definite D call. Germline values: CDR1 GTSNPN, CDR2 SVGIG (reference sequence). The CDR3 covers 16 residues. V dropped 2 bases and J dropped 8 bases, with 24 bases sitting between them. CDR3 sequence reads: CAWSSTPFGGAGGYTF. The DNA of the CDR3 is TGTGCCTGGAGTTCGACCCCCTTCGGAGGAGCGGGAGGCTACACCTTC.